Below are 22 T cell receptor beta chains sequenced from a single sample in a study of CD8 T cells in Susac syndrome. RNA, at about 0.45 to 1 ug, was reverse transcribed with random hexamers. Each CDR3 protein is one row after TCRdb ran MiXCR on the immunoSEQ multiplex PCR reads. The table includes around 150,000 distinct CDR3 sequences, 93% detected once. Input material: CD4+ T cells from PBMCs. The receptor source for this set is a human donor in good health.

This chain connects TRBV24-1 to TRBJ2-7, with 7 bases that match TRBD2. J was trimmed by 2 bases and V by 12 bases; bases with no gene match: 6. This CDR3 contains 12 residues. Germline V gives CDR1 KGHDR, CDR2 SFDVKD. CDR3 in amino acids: CAPLAETYEQYF. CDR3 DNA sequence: TGTGCCCCCCTAGCGGAGACCTACGAGCAGTACTTC.

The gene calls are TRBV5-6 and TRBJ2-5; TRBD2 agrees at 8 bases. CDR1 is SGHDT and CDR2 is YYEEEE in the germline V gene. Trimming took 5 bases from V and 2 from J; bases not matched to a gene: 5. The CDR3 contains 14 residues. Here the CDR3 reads CASRFSGGQETQYF. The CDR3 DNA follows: TGTGCCAGCAGGTTCTCGGGGGGGCAAGAGACCCAGTACTTC.

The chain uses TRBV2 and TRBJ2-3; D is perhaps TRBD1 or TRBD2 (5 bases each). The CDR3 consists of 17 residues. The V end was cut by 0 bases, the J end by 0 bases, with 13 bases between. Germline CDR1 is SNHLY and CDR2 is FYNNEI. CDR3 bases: TGTGCCAGCAGTGAAGCGGGGGTGAAACTTAGCACAGATACGCAGTATTTT. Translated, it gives CASSEAGVKLSTDTQYF.

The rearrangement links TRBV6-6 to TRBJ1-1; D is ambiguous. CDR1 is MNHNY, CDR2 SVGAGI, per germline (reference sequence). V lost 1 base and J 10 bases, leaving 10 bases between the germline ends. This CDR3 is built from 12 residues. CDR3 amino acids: CASSYLAGGAFF. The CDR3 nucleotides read TGTGCCAGCAGTTACTTGGCAGGAGGAGCTTTCTTT.

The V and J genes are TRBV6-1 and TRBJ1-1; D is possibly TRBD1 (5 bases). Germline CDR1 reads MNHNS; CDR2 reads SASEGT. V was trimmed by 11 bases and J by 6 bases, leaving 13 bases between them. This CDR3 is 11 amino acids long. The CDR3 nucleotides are TGTGCCGTCGGACATGACGCTGAAGCTTTCTTT. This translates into CAVGHDAEAFF.

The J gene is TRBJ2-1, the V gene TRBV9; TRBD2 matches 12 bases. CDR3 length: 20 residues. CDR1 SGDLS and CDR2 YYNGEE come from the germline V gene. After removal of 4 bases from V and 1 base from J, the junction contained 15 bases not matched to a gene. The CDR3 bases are TGTGCCAGCAGCACGAGCATCGGACTAGCGGGGATACGTTCCTACAATGAGCAGTTCTTC. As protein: CASSTSIGLAGIRSYNEQFF.

The CDR3 DNA sequence: TGCGCCAGCAGTCAGCGTCCCAGGGATAACTATGGCTACACCTTC. Its protein is CASSQRPRDNYGYTF. The chain uses TRBV23-1 and TRBJ1-2; the D gene is possibly TRBD1 (5 bases). TRBV23-1 is noted as an ORF with a role that remains uncertain. With 3 bases removed from V and 1 base from J, the gap between germline ends came to 12 bases. The CDR3 covers 15 residues.

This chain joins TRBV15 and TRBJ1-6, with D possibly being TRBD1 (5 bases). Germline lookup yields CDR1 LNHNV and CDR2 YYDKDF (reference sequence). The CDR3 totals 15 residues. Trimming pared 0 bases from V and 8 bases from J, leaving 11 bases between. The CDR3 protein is CATSRDHRGDSPLHF. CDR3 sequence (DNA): TGTGCCACCAGCAGAGATCACCGGGGGGATTCACCCCTCCACTTT.

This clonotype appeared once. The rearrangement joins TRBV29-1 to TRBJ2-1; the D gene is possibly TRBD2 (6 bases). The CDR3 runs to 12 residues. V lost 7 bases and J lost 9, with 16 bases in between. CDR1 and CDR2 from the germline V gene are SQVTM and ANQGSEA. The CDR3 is CSGRLVPGEQFF. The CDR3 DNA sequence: TGCAGCGGCCGACTAGTCCCCGGTGAGCAGTTCTTC.

This CDR3 is CSAMTGNTEAFF. Written as DNA, the CDR3 is TGCAGTGCCATGACAGGGAACACTGAAGCTTTCTTT. The chain joins TRBV20-1 to TRBJ1-1; D is possibly TRBD1 (6 bases). The germline gives CDR1 DFQATT, CDR2 SNEGSKA (reference sequence). Deletions cut 6 bases from V and 1 base from J, with 9 bases between. This CDR3 is 12 amino acids long.

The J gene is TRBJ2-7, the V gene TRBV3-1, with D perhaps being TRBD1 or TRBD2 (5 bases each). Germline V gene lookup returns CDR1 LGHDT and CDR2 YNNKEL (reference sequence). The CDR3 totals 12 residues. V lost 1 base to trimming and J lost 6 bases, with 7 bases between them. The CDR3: CASSQAGAEQYF. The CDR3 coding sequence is TGTGCCAGCAGCCAAGCCGGGGCCGAGCAGTACTTC.

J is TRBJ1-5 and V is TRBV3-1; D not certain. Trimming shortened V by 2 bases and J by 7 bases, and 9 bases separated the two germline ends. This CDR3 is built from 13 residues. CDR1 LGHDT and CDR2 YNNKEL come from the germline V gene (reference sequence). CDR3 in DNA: TGTGCCAGCAGCCAATCGGCAGGACAGCCCCAGCATTTT. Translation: CASSQSAGQPQHF.

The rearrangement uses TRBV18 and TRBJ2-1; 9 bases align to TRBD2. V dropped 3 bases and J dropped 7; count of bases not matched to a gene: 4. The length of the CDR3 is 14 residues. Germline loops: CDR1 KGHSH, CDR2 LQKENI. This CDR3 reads CASSPGLANNEQFF. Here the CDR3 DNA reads TGTGCCAGCTCACCGGGACTAGCTAATAATGAGCAGTTCTTC.

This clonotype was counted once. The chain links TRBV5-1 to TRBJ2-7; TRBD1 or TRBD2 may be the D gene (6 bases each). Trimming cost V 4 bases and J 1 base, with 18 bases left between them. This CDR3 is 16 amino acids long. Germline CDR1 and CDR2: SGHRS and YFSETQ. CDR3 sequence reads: CASSLRGPGDSYEQYF. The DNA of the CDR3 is TGCGCCAGCAGCCTCCGGGGGCCGGGGGATTCCTACGAGCAGTACTTC.

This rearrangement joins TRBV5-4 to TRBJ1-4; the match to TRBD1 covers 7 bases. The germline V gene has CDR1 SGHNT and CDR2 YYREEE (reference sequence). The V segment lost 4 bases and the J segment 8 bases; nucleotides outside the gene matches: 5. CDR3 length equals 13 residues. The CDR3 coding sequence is TGTGCCAGCAGCCGTGACAGGGACGAAAAACTGTTTTTT. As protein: CASSRDRDEKLFF.

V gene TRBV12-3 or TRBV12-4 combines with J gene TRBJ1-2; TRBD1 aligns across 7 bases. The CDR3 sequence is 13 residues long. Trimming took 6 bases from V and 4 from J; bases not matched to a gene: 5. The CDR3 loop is CASSWGDSYGYTF. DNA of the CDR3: TGTGCCAGCAGCTGGGGGGACAGCTATGGCTACACCTTC.

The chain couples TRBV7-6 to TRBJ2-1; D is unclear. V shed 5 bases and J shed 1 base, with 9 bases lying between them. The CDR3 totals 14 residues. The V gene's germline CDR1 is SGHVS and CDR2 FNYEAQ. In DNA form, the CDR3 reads TGTGCCAGCAGCCCGTTGACTTCCTACAATGAGCAGTTCTTC. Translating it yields CASSPLTSYNEQFF.

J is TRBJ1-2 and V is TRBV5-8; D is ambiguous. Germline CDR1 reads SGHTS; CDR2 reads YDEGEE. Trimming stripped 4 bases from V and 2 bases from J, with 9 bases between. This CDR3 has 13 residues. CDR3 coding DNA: TGTGCCAGCAGCGACGACGGGAACTATGGCTACACCTTC. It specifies CASSDDGNYGYTF.

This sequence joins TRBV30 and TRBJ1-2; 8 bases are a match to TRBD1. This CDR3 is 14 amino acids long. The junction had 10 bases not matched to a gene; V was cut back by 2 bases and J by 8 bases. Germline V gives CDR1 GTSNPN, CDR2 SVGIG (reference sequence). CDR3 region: CAWSPPGGAGGYTF. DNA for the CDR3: TGTGCCTGGAGTCCTCCAGGGGGCGCGGGGGGCTACACCTTC.

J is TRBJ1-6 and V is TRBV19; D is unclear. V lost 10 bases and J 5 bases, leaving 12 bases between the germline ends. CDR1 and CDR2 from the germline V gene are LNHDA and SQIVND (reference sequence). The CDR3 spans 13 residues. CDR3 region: CATGGQNNSPLHF. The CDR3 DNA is TGTGCCACTGGAGGGCAAAATAATTCACCCCTCCACTTT.

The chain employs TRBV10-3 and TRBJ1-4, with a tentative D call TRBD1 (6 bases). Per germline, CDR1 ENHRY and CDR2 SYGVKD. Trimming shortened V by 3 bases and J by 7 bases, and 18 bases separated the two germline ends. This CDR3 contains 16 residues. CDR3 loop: CAISERISGEGEKLFF. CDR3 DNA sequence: TGTGCCATCAGTGAAAGGATATCAGGGGAGGGTGAAAAACTGTTTTTT.

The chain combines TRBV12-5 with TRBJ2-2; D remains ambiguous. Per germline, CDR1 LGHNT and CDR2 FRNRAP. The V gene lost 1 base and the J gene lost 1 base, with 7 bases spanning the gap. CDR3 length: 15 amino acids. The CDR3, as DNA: TGTGCTAGTGGTTTGGGGCTCATGAACACCGGGGAGCTGTTTTTT. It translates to CASGLGLMNTGELFF. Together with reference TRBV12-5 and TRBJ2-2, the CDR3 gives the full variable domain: DARVTQTPRHKVTEMGQEVTMRCQPILGHNTVFWYRQTMMQGLELLAYFRNRAPLDDSGMPKDRFSAEMPDATLATLKIQPSEPRDSAVYFCASGLGLMNTGELFFGEGSRLTVL.